These 9 T cell receptor beta chains were all obtained from the same sample, sequenced in a study of blood T cell repertoires in COVID-19. Only in-frame clones appear in the TCRdb table, and some are missing; sequencing was by immunoSEQ multiplex PCR. Here the sample spans roughly 99,000 clones, 60% to 85% being singletons. Sequenced material: peripheral blood. These receptors were taken from a woman over 75 with active or convalescent COVID-19.

This clone was picked up one time. The gene calls are TRBV6-1 and TRBJ2-3, with 7 bases fitting TRBD2. V shed 3 bases, J shed 4 bases, and the junction held 7 bases outside the gene matches. This CDR3 spans 15 amino acids. From germline, CDR1 is MNHNS and CDR2 SASEGT. The CDR3 is CASSDKGGRADTQYF. The CDR3 bases are TGTGCCAGCAGTGATAAGGGAGGGAGGGCAGATACGCAGTATTTT.

The chain is built from TRBV9 and TRBJ2-6; TRBD1 matches 8 bases. V was clipped by 0 bases and J by 2 bases; unmatched bases: 1. This CDR3 spans 16 amino acids. The germline V gene has CDR1 SGDLS and CDR2 YYNGEE. This chain's CDR3 is CASSVVDRAGANVLTF. The CDR3 nucleotides are TGTGCCAGCAGCGTAGTGGACAGGGCTGGGGCCAACGTCCTGACTTTC.

This chain joins TRBV2 and TRBJ2-1; the match to TRBD2 covers 14 bases. CDR3 size: 24 residues. In germline, CDR1 is SNHLY, CDR2 FYNNEI. Germline trimming cut 2 bases from V and 1 base from J; bases unmatched to any gene: 22. CDR3 nucleotides: TGTGCCAGCAGTGAACCAGCCCCCGACGTCGGGACTAGCGGGAGAATAGCGTCCTACAATGAGCAGTTCTTC. Encoded protein: CASSEPAPDVGTSGRIASYNEQFF.

The rearrangement joins TRBV9 to TRBJ2-7; maybe TRBD2 (5 bases). The CDR3 extends over 14 amino acids. Trimming took off 2 bases at V and 1 base at J, with 10 bases between the two ends. The germline V gene has CDR1 SGDLS and CDR2 YYNGEE. This CDR3 is CASSVRAKSYEQYF. CDR3 in DNA: TGTGCCAGCAGCGTGAGGGCCAAGTCCTACGAGCAGTACTTC.

The chain recombines TRBV14 with TRBJ2-2; 7 bases fit TRBD2. CDR1 and CDR2 (germline): SGHDN, FVKESK. This CDR3 is built from 21 residues. The trim removed 1 base at V and 2 bases at J, leaving 19 bases unmatched. Here the CDR3 reads CASSQVWSRERGGGNTGELFF. For the CDR3, the DNA is TGTGCCAGCAGCCAAGTTTGGTCCCGGGAGCGGGGTGGCGGAAACACCGGGGAGCTGTTTTTT.

The gene calls are TRBV6-1 and TRBJ1-6; D possibly corresponds to TRBD1 (6 bases). This CDR3 is built from 14 residues. Trimming took 0 bases from V and 10 from J, leaving 10 bases between them. CDR1 is MNHNS, CDR2 SASEGT, per germline. DNA of the CDR3: TGTGCCAGCAGTGAAGCACAGGGTGACTCACCCCTCCACTTT. The encoded protein is CASSEAQGDSPLHF.

Here the CDR3 DNA reads TGTGCCAGCAGTGAACACAGTGGACTAGCGGGAGAGTGGAATGAGCAGTTCTTC. Its protein product is CASSEHSGLAGEWNEQFF. This sequence joins TRBV25-1 and TRBJ2-1; TRBD2 aligns across 13 bases. There are 18 residues in the CDR3. Germline CDR1 MGHDK, CDR2 SYGVNS. V was pared by 2 bases and J by 7 bases, with 11 bases of the junction left unmatched.

CDR3 bases: TGCGCCAGCAGCTTTAGACAGGGATCCTATGGCTACACCTTC. It yields the protein CASSFRQGSYGYTF. V is TRBV5-1 and J is TRBJ1-2; 7 bases align to TRBD1. There are 14 residues in the CDR3. Unmatched junction bases numbered 5, after V lost 2 bases and J lost 4 bases. Germline CDR1 is SGHRS and CDR2 is YFSETQ.

The chain has TRBV18 and TRBJ2-7; D is perhaps TRBD1 (5 bases). Per germline, CDR1 KGHSH and CDR2 LQKENI. Trimming cost V 2 bases and J 2 bases, with 7 bases left between them. This CDR3 is 13 amino acids long. The CDR3 sequence: CASSPGATYEQYF. DNA for the CDR3: TGTGCCAGCTCACCAGGGGCGACCTACGAGCAGTACTTC.